The clone carrying this T cell receptor (beta chain) was observed a few times. These data belong to a study of patients and donors after allogeneic stem cell transplantation. The trim removed 6 bases at V and 1 base at J, leaving 5 bases unmatched. This CDR3 has 14 amino acids. CDR1 and CDR2 from the germline V gene are SGHRS and YFSETQ. TCRdb re-analysed the RT-PCR reads in MiXCR, keeping a single row per CDR3 protein. The repertoire has approximately 160,000 distinct CDR3 sequences, 20% to 25% of them found once; the top ten carry roughly 26%. The sample comprised blood, either unsorted or a sorted T cell fraction (not recorded which). The chain uses TRBV5-1 and TRBJ1-1; 8 bases are shared with TRBD1. The TCR comes from a human donor who was either an allogeneic HSCT recipient or a stem cell or donor lymphocyte infusion donor (not recorded which). It is not recorded whose cells these are; they may come from a transplant donor. This CDR3 is CASTPGGSNTEAFF. As DNA, the CDR3 is TGCGCCAGCACCCCAGGGGGCTCGAACACTGAAGCTTTCTTT.